The source of this TCR beta chain is a study of shared clonotypes between healthy human individuals. Study-level results: Larger estimated richness was generally seen in naive subsets than in memory subsets.

Remarks on this clone: The target antigen is unknown. The junction shows a germline mismatch at one end, possibly a read error.

Profiled with immunoSEQ multiplex PCR; TCRdb holds only in-frame clones, not every one. The sample lists about 1 million clones; around 75% were seen once. The germline V gene has CDR1 LGHNA and CDR2 YNFKEQ. This CDR3 region has 14 residues. Sequences were obtained from memory CD4+ T cells sorted from blood. The subset was: CD45RA-negative fraction. The chain combines TRBV4-2 with TRBJ2-3, with TRBD2 matching over 8 bases. The sequence came from a man between 18 and 35 years old in good health. The CDR3 protein is CASSQEPGAGAFGF. CDR3 coding DNA: TGTGCCAGCAGCCAAGAACCAGGAGCGGGGGCCTTCGGTTTT.